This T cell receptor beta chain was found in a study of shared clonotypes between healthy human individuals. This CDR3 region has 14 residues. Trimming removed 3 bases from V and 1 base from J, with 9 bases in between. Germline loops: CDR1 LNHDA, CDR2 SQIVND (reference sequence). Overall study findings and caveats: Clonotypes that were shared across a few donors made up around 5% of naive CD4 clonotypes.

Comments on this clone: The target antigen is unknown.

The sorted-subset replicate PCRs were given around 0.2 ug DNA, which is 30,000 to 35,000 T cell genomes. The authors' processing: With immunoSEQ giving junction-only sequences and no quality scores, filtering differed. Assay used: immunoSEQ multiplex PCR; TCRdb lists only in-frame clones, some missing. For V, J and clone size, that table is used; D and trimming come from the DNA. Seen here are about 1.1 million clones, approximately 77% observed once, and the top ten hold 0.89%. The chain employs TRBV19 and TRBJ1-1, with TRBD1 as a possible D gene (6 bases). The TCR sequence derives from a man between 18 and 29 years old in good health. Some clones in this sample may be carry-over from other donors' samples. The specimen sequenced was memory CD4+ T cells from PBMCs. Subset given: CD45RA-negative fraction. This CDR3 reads CASSIWTANTEAFF. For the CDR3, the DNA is TGTGCCAGTAGTATCTGGACAGCGAACACTGAAGCTTTCTTT.